This T cell receptor (beta chain) was captured by sequencing in a study of technical replicates of blood from a few donors. TCRdb's table, derived via immunoSEQ multiplex PCR, lists solely in-frame clones and lacks some. Counted here are around 98,000 clones, nearly 97% occurring once; the ten biggest clones make up about 0.23%. CDR1 and CDR2 from the germline V gene are SGHDN and FVKESK. V shed 3 bases and J shed 2 bases, with 16 bases lying between them. The CDR3 covers 16 residues. This chain links TRBV14 with TRBJ1-2; the D gene is possibly TRBD1 (5 bases). Material for sequencing was T cells isolated from PBMCs. The TCR comes from a human donor in good health. CDR3: CASSQLETVGNYGYTF. The DNA of the CDR3 is TGTGCCAGCAGCCAGCTAGAGACAGTGGGGAACTATGGCTACACCTTC.